The entry that follows covers one T cell receptor (beta chain) sequence. Its matching antigen is unknown. Primers included in the PCR were 60 Vbeta and 13 Jbeta primers. The method was immunoSEQ multiplex PCR; TCRdb's version includes in-frame clones alone and lacks a portion of them. The profile shows roughly 100,000 clones, over 75% of them singletons. This entry belongs to a study of cytomegalovirus exposure and HLA in healthy donors. Across the study: Drawn from HLA-typed donors, tens of millions of unique TCRs were held in an early data release.

Germline V lookup: CDR1 GTSNPN, CDR2 SVGIG (reference sequence). V lost 2 bases and J lost 3, with 8 bases in between. The CDR3 contains 12 residues. Study conclusions and caveats: Earlier analysis looked at TCR beta V segments, and most were productive about 87% or about 30% of the time. For presence/absence analyses, sequencing depth was assumed to be roughly uniform across donors.

This sequence joins TRBV30 and TRBJ2-7; no reliable D call. Sequences were obtained from PBMCs. This TCR was sampled from a woman between 18 and 30 years old in good health and CMV-seropositive. The DNA for the CDR3 is TGTGCCTGGAGTTCTCACAGCTACGAGCAGTACTTC. It yields the protein CAWSSHSYEQYF.